What follows are 18 T cell receptor beta chains derived from one specimen sequenced in a study of T cell responses to AZD1222 COVID-19 vaccine. This table comes from immunoSEQ multiplex PCR, and its TCRdb copy is limited to in-frame clones, with some not included. The table shows 130,000 or so clones, with roughly 93% occurring only once. Sample: peripheral blood, taken on day 0 of AZD1222 vaccination. The receptors were gathered from an adult in good health.

The chain carries TRBV19 and TRBJ2-1; TRBD2 matches at 7 bases. The junction had 14 bases not matched to a gene; V was cut back by 4 bases and J by 5 bases. CDR3 size: 17 residues. Germline loops: CDR1 LNHDA, CDR2 SQIVND (reference sequence). The CDR3 nucleotides are TGTGCCAGTAGTAATTTCTTGCGGGGGTTAGAAAACAATGAGCAGTTCTTC. Its translation is CASSNFLRGLENNEQFF.

This CDR3 is CASRARWSSYEQYF. The CDR3 coding sequence is TGTGCCAGCAGAGCACGGTGGAGTTCCTACGAGCAGTACTTC. This chain joins TRBV7-2 and TRBJ2-7; D unclear. The CDR3 has 14 residues. The ends were cut back, 6 bases at V and 1 base at J, with 13 bases in the middle. Germline V CDR1 and CDR2: SGHTA, FQGNSA.

This chain connects TRBV11-2 to TRBJ2-3; the D gene is possibly TRBD2 (6 bases). The CDR3 has 12 amino acids. V gave up 11 bases and J gave up 7 bases, with 16 bases separating them. The V gene's germline CDR1 is SGHAT and CDR2 FQNNGV. CDR3 bases: TGTGCCTCGGGGGTCCGAGGAAATACGCAGTATTTT. Amino acid sequence: CASGVRGNTQYF.

The chain has TRBV27 and TRBJ1-2, with D hard to call. Trimming pared 5 bases from V and 4 bases from J, leaving 8 bases between. The CDR3 runs to 12 residues. The germline CDR1 and CDR2 sequences are MNHEY and SMNVEV (reference sequence). The CDR3 nucleotides read TGTGCCAGCAGTCCGTGGGTCTATGGCTACACCTTC. This codes for CASSPWVYGYTF.

This chain uses TRBV3-1 (or the pseudogene TRBV3-2) with TRBJ1-1, with 7 bases that match TRBD1. V gave up 0 bases and J gave up 3 bases; unmatched junction bases: 10. Germline loops: CDR1 LGHDT, CDR2 YNNKEL (reference sequence). The CDR3 covers 17 residues. This CDR3 is CASSQEGSGQGDTEAFF. Here the CDR3 DNA reads TGTGCCAGCAGCCAAGAAGGGAGTGGGCAGGGGGACACTGAAGCTTTCTTT.

V and J are TRBV5-4 and TRBJ2-2; 7 bases fit TRBD2. CDR1 and CDR2 from the germline V gene are SGHNT and YYREEE (reference sequence). Trimming at V came to 4 bases and at J to 2 bases, leaving 8 bases not matched to a gene. The CDR3 runs 16 residues. CDR3 DNA: TGTGCCAGCAGCCAAGGCGGGACTACCAACACCGGGGAGCTGTTTTTT. It encodes CASSQGGTTNTGELFF.

This chain joins TRBV11-1 and TRBJ1-4; D is undetermined. Germline V lookup: CDR1 SGHAT, CDR2 FQDESV (reference sequence). The CDR3 runs to 14 residues. The ends were cut back, 1 base at V and 5 bases at J, with 8 bases in the middle. CDR3 in DNA: TGTGCCAGCAGCTTAGGAGGGCGGAATGAAAAACTGTTTTTT. It codes for CASSLGGRNEKLFF.

This chain uses TRBV7-8 with TRBJ1-6; a possible D gene is TRBD1 (5 bases). CDR3 length: 16 amino acids. Germline loops: CDR1 SGHVS, CDR2 FQNEAQ. The V and J ends lost 4 bases and 7 bases respectively, with 17 bases between them. The CDR3 DNA reads as TGTGCCAGCAGCTCAGGGACGATTTTCTACAATTCACCCCTCCACTTT. Its translation is CASSSGTIFYNSPLHF.

The V call is TRBV6-6, the J call TRBJ1-1; 7 nucleotides match TRBD1. Germline V gene data show CDR1 as MNHNY and CDR2 as SVGAGI (reference sequence). V shed 8 bases and J 5 bases; nucleotides not matched to a gene: 11. CDR3 length: 14 residues. The CDR3 loop reads CASRTTGRDTEAFF. The CDR3 nucleotides are TGTGCCAGCCGTACGACAGGGAGAGATACTGAAGCTTTCTTT.

This clone appeared a single time. This rearrangement joins TRBV2 to TRBJ1-5; 8 positions agree with TRBD1. The CDR3 spans 16 residues. V shed 6 bases and J 1 base; nucleotides not matched to a gene: 8. The germline V gene has CDR1 SNHLY and CDR2 FYNNEI. CDR3 DNA sequence: TGTGCCAGCAGGATGGACAGGGCGGTAAGCAATCAGCCCCAGCATTTT. Translation: CASRMDRAVSNQPQHF.

The CDR3 is CAWSLGTVNQPQHF. Here the CDR3 DNA reads TGTGCCTGGAGTCTGGGGACAGTCAATCAGCCCCAGCATTTT. The gene calls are TRBV30 and TRBJ1-5; 7 bases align to TRBD1. Germline-derived CDR1 and CDR2 are GTSNPN and SVGIG (reference sequence). The CDR3 spans 14 residues. Trimming removed 2 bases from V and 3 bases from J; junction bases left unmatched: 4.

The rearrangement uses TRBV9 and TRBJ1-2, with D possibly being TRBD1 (5 bases). In germline, CDR1 is SGDLS, CDR2 YYNGEE. Trimming pared 3 bases from V and 3 bases from J, leaving 12 bases between. The CDR3 loop spans 14 amino acids. The CDR3 sequence is CASSGGTKYYGYTF. The CDR3 DNA sequence: TGTGCCAGCAGCGGAGGGACCAAATACTATGGCTACACCTTC.

The CDR3 is CASSFAGTGGGNYGYTF. CDR3 nucleotide sequence: TGTGCCAGCAGCTTCGCCGGGACAGGAGGGGGTAACTATGGCTACACCTTC. The rearrangement uses TRBV3-1 (or the pseudogene TRBV3-2) and TRBJ1-2; 8 bases line up with TRBD1. Germline lookup yields CDR1 LGHDT and CDR2 YNNKEL (reference sequence). V was pared by 5 bases and J by 1 base, with 12 bases of the junction left unmatched. CDR3 size: 17 residues.

V gene TRBV5-6 combines with J gene TRBJ1-4; TRBD1 matches at 9 bases. Germline V lookup: CDR1 SGHDT, CDR2 YYEEEE. The CDR3 runs 15 residues. The V segment lost 4 bases and the J segment 7 bases; nucleotides outside the gene matches: 8. The DNA of the CDR3 is TGTGCCAGCAGCGTACAGGGGGCGCCGGGTGAAAAACTGTTTTTT. It codes for CASSVQGAPGEKLFF.

CDR3 sequence reads: CAWSVVEGETGELFF. CDR3 DNA sequence: TGTGCCTGGAGTGTGGTAGAAGGTGAAACCGGGGAGCTGTTTTTT. This chain uses TRBV30 with TRBJ2-2, with unresolved D. Per the germline V gene, CDR1 is GTSNPN and CDR2 is SVGIG (reference sequence). Trimming shortened V by 0 bases and J by 5 bases, and 13 bases separated the two germline ends. The CDR3 is 15 amino acids.

V is TRBV29-1 and J is TRBJ2-3; D is uncertain. The germline V and J ends were trimmed by 4 bases and 3 bases, with 5 bases remaining between them. Germline assignment: CDR1 SQVTM and CDR2 ANQGSEA. The CDR3 has 11 residues. The CDR3 DNA is TGCAGCGTTGCAGAGACAGATACGCAGTATTTT. Its translation: CSVAETDTQYF.

The chain joins TRBV5-1 to TRBJ2-7, with D perhaps matching TRBD2 (6 bases). CDR3 size: 16 residues. Trimming removed 0 bases at V and 2 bases at J, with 15 bases between. Germline V gene sequence: CDR1 SGHRS, CDR2 YFSETQ. CDR3 nucleotide sequence: TGCGCCAGCAGCTTGGCCCTGGCGGGGAACACCTACGAGCAGTACTTC. As protein: CASSLALAGNTYEQYF.

The chain links TRBV6-5 to TRBJ2-7, with D unresolved. Trimming took 5 bases from V and 0 from J, leaving 11 bases between them. The CDR3 length is 14 residues. Germline CDR1 is MNHEY and CDR2 is SVGAGI. CDR3: CASSSEQSSYEQYF. The CDR3 DNA reads as TGTGCCAGCAGTAGCGAACAGAGCTCCTACGAGCAGTACTTC.